The next 15 T cell receptor beta chains were all read from a single sample in a study of blood T cell repertoires in COVID-19. Sequencing used immunoSEQ multiplex PCR; TCRdb keeps in-frame clones, though not all of them. The table includes a few hundred thousand clones, roughly 84% detected once. The sequenced sample consisted of peripheral blood. These receptors originate from a person between 65 and 79 years old with COVID-19, enrolled during active disease.

The J gene is TRBJ2-5, the V gene TRBV5-6; D is perhaps TRBD2 (7 bases). This CDR3 spans 17 amino acids. The ends were cut back, 4 bases at V and 3 bases at J, with 22 bases in the middle. The germline CDR1 and CDR2 sequences are SGHDT and YYEEEE. CDR3 bases: TGTGCCAGCAGCCCACTGGAGGGGGGGGCGAGAGAAGAGACCCAGTACTTC. As protein: CASSPLEGGAREETQYF.

V gene TRBV30 combines with J gene TRBJ1-2, with D maybe TRBD1 (6 bases). In germline, CDR1 is GTSNPN, CDR2 SVGIG (reference sequence). The CDR3 spans 16 residues. Trimming took off 3 bases at V and 5 bases at J, with 22 bases between the two ends. The CDR3, as DNA: TGTGCCTGGAGCTCGGTTCAGCGGGGGCTCCGTTATGGCTACACCTTC. Translating gives CAWSSVQRGLRYGYTF.

This clone appeared a single time. The V call is TRBV18, the J call TRBJ1-1; a weak D match, TRBD1 (6 bases). CDR1 is KGHSH, CDR2 LQKENI, per germline. This CDR3 has 15 residues. The V gene lost 4 bases and the J gene lost 0 bases, with 12 bases spanning the gap. The CDR3 loop is CASSQTTGLNTEAFF. The CDR3 bases are TGTGCCAGCTCACAAACGACAGGACTGAACACTGAAGCTTTCTTT.

The chain recombines TRBV28 with TRBJ1-5; 11 nucleotides agree with TRBD1. Germline V CDR1 and CDR2: MDHEN, SYDVKM. The CDR3 spans 18 residues. Trimming took 5 bases from V and 0 from J; bases not matched to a gene: 9. CDR3 loop: CASSIGQGALLSNQPQHF. In nucleotides, the CDR3 is TGTGCCAGCAGTATAGGACAGGGGGCATTACTTAGCAATCAGCCCCAGCATTTT.

CDR3 amino acids: CASSEALGRSVAEAFF. The CDR3 DNA reads TGTGCCAGCAGTGAAGCGCTCGGCAGGTCCGTCGCTGAAGCTTTCTTT. The chain recombines TRBV6-1 with TRBJ1-1; D gene uncertain. The CDR3 consists of 16 residues. The V gene's germline CDR1 is MNHNS and CDR2 SASEGT. V shed 0 bases and J shed 6 bases, with 17 bases lying between them.

The chain is built from TRBV3-1 (or the pseudogene TRBV3-2) and TRBJ2-4; 12 positions agree with TRBD2. J was trimmed by 3 bases and V by 6 bases; bases with no gene match: 0. The CDR3 is 14 residues long. Germline V gene lookup returns CDR1 LGHDT and CDR2 YNNKEL (reference sequence). CDR3: CASRLAGGKNIQYF. The CDR3 nucleotides are TGTGCCAGCAGACTAGCGGGGGGCAAAAACATTCAGTACTTC.

The chain links TRBV11-2 to TRBJ2-2, with 13 bases that match TRBD2. After removal of 3 bases from V and 5 bases from J, the junction contained 3 bases not matched to a gene. The CDR3 is 16 residues long. Looked up from germline, CDR1 is SGHAT and CDR2 is FQNNGV. The CDR3, as DNA: TGTGCCAGCAGCTTTACTAGCGGGGGGGATACCGGGGAGCTGTTTTTT. Translated, it gives CASSFTSGGDTGELFF.

The CDR3, as DNA: TGTGCCAGCAGTGAAGCTCCTACCCACTACGAGCAGTACTTC. Its protein is CASSEAPTHYEQYF. The V gene is TRBV2, the J gene TRBJ2-7; no reliable D call. Germline lookup yields CDR1 SNHLY and CDR2 FYNNEI. The CDR3 runs 14 residues. Trimming cost V 0 bases and J 3 bases, with 9 bases left between them.

The rearrangement uses TRBV4-3 and TRBJ2-7; 10 nucleotides agree with TRBD2. J lost 6 bases, V lost 0 bases, and 11 bases had no gene match. The CDR3 is 17 amino acids. Germline loops: CDR1 LGHNA, CDR2 YSLEER. The CDR3 spells CASSQDPAGGLLGEQYF. CDR3 in DNA: TGCGCCAGCAGCCAAGACCCAGCGGGAGGGCTTTTGGGCGAGCAGTACTTC.

The chain uses TRBV19 and TRBJ2-4, with 11 nucleotides matching TRBD2. The CDR3 has 20 amino acids. J was trimmed by 4 bases and V by 3 bases; bases with no gene match: 17. Germline lookup yields CDR1 LNHDA and CDR2 SQIVND (reference sequence). For the CDR3, the DNA is TGTGCCAGTAGTATCGGAGGCAGGCTAGCGGGAGGTGGGCTTAAAAACATTCAGTACTTC. This gives the protein CASSIGGRLAGGGLKNIQYF.

The CDR3 DNA sequence: TGTGCCTGGAGGGAACATAGGGGTCCAAACCCCCCCTACGAGCAGTACTTC. As protein: CAWREHRGPNPPYEQYF. V gene TRBV30 combines with J gene TRBJ2-7; weak D call: TRBD1 (5 bases). The V gene lost 3 bases and the J gene lost 2 bases, with 23 bases spanning the gap. The germline CDR1 and CDR2 sequences are GTSNPN and SVGIG (reference sequence). This CDR3 spans 17 amino acids.

The gene calls are TRBV2 and TRBJ2-5; TRBD2 might be the D (5 bases). V dropped 4 bases and J dropped 2 bases, with 14 bases sitting between them. The V gene's germline CDR1 is SNHLY and CDR2 FYNNEI. This CDR3 has 15 amino acids. The CDR3 region is CASSVVRGAQETQYF. CDR3 bases: TGTGCCAGCAGTGTCGTTCGGGGAGCTCAAGAGACCCAGTACTTC.

This clone was seen more than once but under ten times. J is TRBJ2-5 and V is TRBV7-3, with 10 bases fitting TRBD1. J lost 3 bases, V lost 5 bases, and 6 bases had no gene match. Germline V gene sequence: CDR1 SGHTA, CDR2 FQGTGA. This CDR3 has 15 residues. CDR3 sequence: CASSITGTGEETQYF. Written as DNA, the CDR3 is TGTGCCAGCAGCATCACCGGGACAGGGGAAGAGACCCAGTACTTC. Complete variable domain (other parts from reference TRBV7-3 and TRBJ2-5): GAGVSQTPSNKVTEKGKYVELRCDPISGHTALYWYRQSLGQGPEFLIYFQGTGAADDSGLPNDRFFAVRPEGSVSTLKIQRTERGDSAVYLCASSITGTGEETQYFGPGTRLLVL.

The chain couples TRBV28 to TRBJ2-5; 10 nucleotides match TRBD2. The CDR3 has 15 residues. After removal of 5 bases from V and 2 bases from J, the junction contained 5 bases not matched to a gene. CDR1 MDHEN and CDR2 SYDVKM come from the germline V gene. The CDR3 sequence: CASSPLTSGQETQYF. For the CDR3, the DNA is TGTGCCAGCAGTCCCTTGACTAGCGGGCAAGAGACCCAGTACTTC.

The genes are TRBV4-3 and TRBJ2-7; TRBD2 matches at 11 bases. This CDR3 contains 17 residues. From germline, CDR1 is LGHNA and CDR2 YSLEER. Unmatched junction bases numbered 9, after V lost 4 bases and J lost 1 base. CDR3 protein: CASSPVAGGILSYEQYF. The CDR3 coding sequence is TGCGCCAGCAGCCCGGTAGCGGGAGGGATTCTTTCCTACGAGCAGTACTTC.